These 32 T cell receptor beta chains were all obtained from the same sample, sequenced in a study of a mutant IDH1 vaccine in newly diagnosed glioma. Sequenced by immunoSEQ multiplex PCR; TCRdb stores in-frame clones only, minus some. The data contain over 75,000 clones, over 75% of them singletons. The antigens of these receptors remain unknown. Regarding time point: week 47, end of study. Vaccination used 300 ug of mutant IDH1 20-mer peptide per dose, with topical imiquimod. This sample comprised PBMCs, obtained from a glioma patient whose treatment included an IDH1 peptide vaccine. The receptors were gathered from a man in his forties with glioma.

CDR3 nucleotide sequence: TGCGCCAGCAGCCAAGAAATCTGGAGGGGGCTAGGTGGGGCCAACGTCCTGACTTTC. It specifies CASSQEIWRGLGGANVLTF. J is TRBJ2-6 and V is TRBV4-3, with a weak D call TRBD1 (7 bases). There are 19 residues in the CDR3. V lost 0 bases to trimming and J lost 3 bases, with 18 bases between them. Germline CDR1 LGHNA, CDR2 YSLEER.

This rearrangement joins TRBV15 to TRBJ2-6, with a weak D call TRBD1 (5 bases). The CDR3 runs 17 residues. From germline, CDR1 is LNHNV and CDR2 YYDKDF (reference sequence). V was pared by 1 base and J by 1 base, with 11 bases between. The CDR3 DNA sequence: TGTGCCACCAGCAGAGGGACACGACAGTCTGGGGCCAACGTCCTGACTTTC. Translating it yields CATSRGTRQSGANVLTF.

The chain is built from TRBV9 and TRBJ2-1; D possibly uses TRBD1 or TRBD2 (5 bases each). V was clipped by 4 bases and J by 5 bases, with 16 bases between them. The length of the CDR3 is 15 residues. The germline gives CDR1 SGDLS, CDR2 YYNGEE. Written as DNA, the CDR3 is TGTGCCAGCAGCCCTCGGCGGGCCAGGGACAATGAGCAGTTCTTC. Residues: CASSPRRARDNEQFF.

The chain links TRBV4-2 to TRBJ1-2; maybe TRBD1 (5 bases). Trimming removed 1 base at V and 3 bases at J, with 9 bases between. The length of the CDR3 is 14 residues. Per germline, CDR1 LGHNA and CDR2 YNFKEQ. The CDR3 sequence is CASSQGQPDYGYTF. For the CDR3, the DNA is TGTGCCAGCAGCCAAGGACAGCCTGACTATGGCTACACCTTC.

This clone was recorded once. A much larger clone differs from this one at a single base, so this may be a read error. The chain carries TRBV7-8 and TRBJ2-1; D gene uncertain. The CDR3 is 11 residues long. The germline V gene encodes CDR1 SGHVS and CDR2 FQNEAQ. CDR3 in DNA: TGTGCCAGCAGCTCCAACAATGAGCAGTTCTTC. Translated, it gives CASSSNNEQFF.

This clone was counted between two and nine times. The chain has TRBV18 and TRBJ1-1; D might be TRBD1 (5 bases). CDR1 and CDR2 (germline): KGHSH, LQKENI. The V end was cut by 3 bases, the J end by 4 bases, with 18 bases between. CDR3 size: 16 residues. The CDR3 DNA follows: TGTGCCAGCTCACCCATGGGACCCTCCTCGGGCACTGAAGCTTTCTTT. Amino acids: CASSPMGPSSGTEAFF. The full variable domain, its missing parts supplied by reference TRBV18 and TRBJ1-1, is NAGVMQNPRHLVRRRGQEARLRCSPMKGHSHVYWYRQLPEEGLKFMVYLQKENIIDESGMPKERFSAEFPKEGPSILRIQQVVRGDSAAYFCASSPMGPSSGTEAFFGQGTRLTVV.

The chain is built from TRBV6-5 and TRBJ2-5; D is ambiguous. V was clipped by 7 bases and J by 4 bases, with 7 bases between them. This CDR3 region has 11 residues. Per germline, CDR1 MNHEY and CDR2 SVGAGI. CDR3 sequence (DNA): TGTGCCAGCACCCTAATAGAGACCCAGTACTTC. It codes for CASTLIETQYF.

The rearrangement links TRBV14 to TRBJ2-3; D could derive from TRBD1 or TRBD2 (6 bases each). CDR1 and CDR2 (germline): SGHDN, FVKESK. Between the trimmed V and J ends, which lost 3 bases and 2 bases, there was a span of 9 bases. The CDR3 loop spans 14 amino acids. CDR3 bases: TGTGCCAGCAGCCAGGGGGGCTCCACAGATACGCAGTATTTT. It codes for CASSQGGSTDTQYF.

The chain uses TRBV18 and TRBJ1-2; 8 nucleotides match TRBD1. Per the germline V gene, CDR1 is KGHSH and CDR2 is LQKENI. The CDR3 runs 16 residues. The V segment lost 3 bases and the J segment 3 bases; nucleotides outside the gene matches: 9. As DNA, the CDR3 is TGTGCCAGCTCACCCCTAGACAGGGGCTCCGACTATGGCTACACCTTC. This encodes CASSPLDRGSDYGYTF.

The chain joins TRBV2 to TRBJ2-7; 10 bases agree with TRBD1. Germline V gene lookup returns CDR1 SNHLY and CDR2 FYNNEI. This CDR3 contains 15 residues. Trimming took 6 bases from V and 2 from J; bases not matched to a gene: 7. CDR3 DNA sequence: TGTGCCAGCAGACAAAAGACAGGGGGCACCTACGAGCAGTACTTC. It yields the protein CASRQKTGGTYEQYF.

The chain uses TRBV28 and TRBJ1-2, with D unclear. CDR3 length: 15 amino acids. The V end lost 3 bases, the J end lost 2 bases, and 13 bases lay between the germline ends. Germline CDR1 reads MDHEN; CDR2 reads SYDVKM. CDR3 DNA: TGTGCCAGCAGTTTCCGACGGAGCCTCAACTATGGCTACACCTTC. Amino acids: CASSFRRSLNYGYTF.

This clone was found a few times. The V gene is TRBV6-5, the J gene TRBJ2-3; no clear D. V dropped 0 bases and J dropped 0 bases, with 7 bases sitting between them. Germline loops: CDR1 MNHEY, CDR2 SVGAGI. The CDR3 consists of 15 residues. DNA of the CDR3: TGTGCCAGCAGTTACTCTGTACAGAGCACAGATACGCAGTATTTT. Protein sequence: CASSYSVQSTDTQYF.

Turning to this clone: At the DNA level, this CDR3 is encoded by other sequences in the same sample as well. The V and J genes are TRBV4-2 and TRBJ2-2; TRBD2 matches at 10 bases. The CDR3 has 16 residues. The V and J ends lost 1 base and 1 base, in that order; junction bases with no gene match: 0. Germline CDR1 is LGHNA and CDR2 is YNFKEQ. This chain's CDR3 is CASSQGTSGNTGELFF. CDR3 nucleotides: TGTGCCAGCAGCCAAGGGACTAGCGGGAACACCGGGGAGCTGTTTTTT.

The chain links TRBV9 to TRBJ1-1; TRBD1 aligns across 9 bases. There are 17 residues in the CDR3. The germline V gene encodes CDR1 SGDLS and CDR2 YYNGEE. After removal of 3 bases from V and 1 base from J, the junction contained 10 bases not matched to a gene. The CDR3 region has the DNA TGTGCCAGCAGCGATGGACAGGGGCGAGGAAGGAACACTGAAGCTTTCTTT. Its protein is CASSDGQGRGRNTEAFF.

The chain employs TRBV7-2 and TRBJ1-1; D gene ambiguous. Per the germline V gene, CDR1 is SGHTA and CDR2 is FQGNSA. The CDR3 runs to 14 residues. V gave up 1 base and J gave up 2 bases, with 8 bases separating them. The CDR3 loop reads CASSLGLGNTEAFF. Here the CDR3 DNA reads TGTGCCAGCAGCTTAGGCTTGGGTAACACTGAAGCTTTCTTT.

This clone is a singleton in its sample. This chain uses TRBV6-1 with TRBJ1-1; D unclear. The length of the CDR3 is 12 residues. The V end was cut by 11 bases, the J end by 4 bases, with 14 bases between. In germline, CDR1 is MNHNS, CDR2 SASEGT. The CDR3 coding sequence is TGTGCCGTCGAGGCGGGGTTCACTGAAGCTTTCTTT. This gives the protein CAVEAGFTEAFF.

This chain links TRBV11-2 with TRBJ2-4; TRBD2 aligns across 7 bases. Germline V gene data show CDR1 as SGHAT and CDR2 as FQNNGV. V shed 1 base and J 0 bases; nucleotides not matched to a gene: 3. The CDR3 contains 16 residues. The CDR3 DNA is TGTGCCAGCAGCTTAGCTAGCGGTGGAGCCAAAAACATTCAGTACTTC. Amino acids: CASSLASGGAKNIQYF.

The genes are TRBV20-1 and TRBJ2-7; unclear D gene. The CDR3 sequence is 11 residues long. Germline CDR1 and CDR2: DFQATT and SNEGSKA (reference sequence). The germline V and J ends were trimmed by 2 bases and 3 bases, with 5 bases remaining between them. The CDR3 spells CSARQLYEQYF. The CDR3 DNA is TGCAGTGCTAGACAGCTCTACGAGCAGTACTTC.

The gene calls are TRBV6-1 and TRBJ2-7; 8 nucleotides line up with TRBD1. Germline loops: CDR1 MNHNS, CDR2 SASEGT. CDR3 length: 14 amino acids. V gave up 9 bases and J gave up 1 base; unmatched junction bases: 8. The CDR3 loop is CASQTGVSSYEQYF. In nucleotides, the CDR3 is TGTGCCAGTCAGACAGGGGTTAGTTCCTACGAGCAGTACTTC.

V and J are TRBV7-2 and TRBJ1-3; D ambiguous. Between the trimmed V and J ends, which lost 1 base and 0 bases, there was a span of 7 bases. The CDR3 covers 15 residues. The germline gives CDR1 SGHTA, CDR2 FQGNSA. The CDR3 DNA follows: TGTGCCAGCAGCTTAGGACGGAACTCTGGAAACACCATATATTTT. This sequence encodes CASSLGRNSGNTIYF. Full variable domain (missing parts from reference TRBV7-2 and TRBJ1-3): GAGVSQSPSNKVTEKGKDVELRCDPISGHTALYWYRQSLGQGLEFLIYFQGNSAPDKSGLPSDRFSAERTGGSVSTLTIQRTQQEDSAVYLCASSLGRNSGNTIYFGEGSWLTVV.

The chain is built from TRBV30 and TRBJ2-7; 8 nucleotides match TRBD2. CDR3 length: 14 residues. The ends lost 2 bases at V and 3 bases at J; junction bases unmatched: 6. The germline V gene has CDR1 GTSNPN and CDR2 SVGIG (reference sequence). CDR3 in DNA: TGTGCCTGGAGTAAAAGCGGGGGTTACTACGAGCAGTACTTC. Translating it yields CAWSKSGGYYEQYF.

Only a few counts were recorded for this clone. The V and J genes are TRBV18 and TRBJ1-1; D perhaps matches TRBD1 (5 bases). The ends were cut back, 2 bases at V and 1 base at J, with 20 bases in the middle. The germline V gene has CDR1 KGHSH and CDR2 LQKENI. This CDR3 region has 18 residues. DNA of the CDR3: TGTGCCAGCTCACCATTTCCGGGATCCGATGGGGGGAACACTGAAGCTTTCTTT. This gives the protein CASSPFPGSDGGNTEAFF.

This chain links TRBV5-5 with TRBJ1-2; D remains ambiguous. Trimming shortened V by 4 bases and J by 1 base, and 14 bases separated the two germline ends. Germline-derived CDR1 and CDR2 are SGHKS and YYEKEE (reference sequence). The CDR3 has 15 residues. This CDR3 reads CASSQLTGSNYGYTF. CDR3 bases: TGTGCCAGCAGCCAGCTGACCGGGAGTAACTATGGCTACACCTTC.

The chain recombines TRBV7-9 with TRBJ1-1; D gene unclear. CDR3 length: 14 amino acids. The germline V gene encodes CDR1 SEHNR and CDR2 FQNEAQ (reference sequence). Trimming left V 5 bases short and J 2 bases short, with 12 bases between. The CDR3 region is CASSLPADNTEAFF. In DNA, the CDR3 is TGTGCCAGCAGCCTCCCGGCGGACAACACTGAAGCTTTCTTT.

The count of this clone is one. V gene TRBV11-2 combines with J gene TRBJ2-7; 11 bases line up with TRBD2. V lost 3 bases to trimming and J lost 3 bases; unmatched junction nucleotides: 1. Per the germline V gene, CDR1 is SGHAT and CDR2 is FQNNGV. CDR3 size: 14 residues. The CDR3 sequence is CASSFTSGGYEQYF. The DNA for the CDR3 is TGTGCCAGCAGCTTCACTAGCGGGGGCTACGAGCAGTACTTC.

The chain combines TRBV7-9 with TRBJ2-7; D unclear. Per germline, CDR1 SEHNR and CDR2 FQNEAQ (reference sequence). The ends were cut back, 6 bases at V and 0 bases at J, with 9 bases in the middle. There are 13 residues in the CDR3. The CDR3 sequence: CASRSTYSYEQYF. The CDR3, as DNA: TGTGCCAGCAGATCGACTTACTCCTACGAGCAGTACTTC.

In its sample, this clone was seen a few times. The chain uses TRBV6-6 and TRBJ1-1, with D possibly TRBD1 on 5 matching bases. V lost 4 bases, J lost 4 bases, and 16 bases lay in between. Germline values: CDR1 MNHNY, CDR2 SVGAGI (reference sequence). The CDR3 sequence is 15 residues long. The CDR3: CASSFQIRAGTEAFF. DNA for the CDR3: TGTGCCAGCAGTTTCCAGATCAGGGCTGGCACTGAAGCTTTCTTT.

The chain has TRBV2 and TRBJ1-2; D is unclear. V lost 6 bases and J lost 8, with 19 bases in between. From germline, CDR1 is SNHLY and CDR2 FYNNEI. This CDR3 has 14 amino acids. In nucleotides, the CDR3 is TGTGCCAGCAGAGTCCGACAAACCCAAAGGGGCTACACCTTC. Its translation is CASRVRQTQRGYTF.

This clone showed up just a few times. The V and J genes are TRBV6-1 and TRBJ2-7; 9 bases are a match to TRBD1. Germline CDR1 MNHNS, CDR2 SASEGT. V lost 6 bases, J lost 3 bases, and 0 bases stayed unmatched. There are 12 residues in the CDR3. CDR3 region: CASRDRGYEQYF. The CDR3 coding sequence is TGTGCCAGCAGGGACAGGGGCTACGAGCAGTACTTC.

Notes on this clone: Other DNA variants within this sample encode the same CDR3. The chain uses TRBV30 and TRBJ1-2, with a possible D match to TRBD1 (6 bases). V was pared by 2 bases and J by 4 bases, with 17 bases between. This CDR3 is 15 amino acids long. The germline CDR1 and CDR2 sequences are GTSNPN and SVGIG (reference sequence). The chain's CDR3 is CAWSLGDRGGYGYTF. As DNA, the CDR3 is TGTGCCTGGAGTTTGGGCGACAGAGGGGGCTATGGCTACACCTTC. Full variable domain (remainder filled in from reference TRBV30 and TRBJ1-2): SQTIHQWPATLVQPVGSPLSLECTVEGTSNPNLYWYRQAAGRGLQLLFYSVGIGQISSEVPQNLSASRPQDRQFILSSKKLLLSDSGFYLCAWSLGDRGGYGYTFGSGTRLTVV.

In this sample, this clone turned up a few times. The chain employs TRBV29-1 and TRBJ1-1, with D tentatively TRBD1 (6 bases). Trimming took 8 bases from V and 0 from J, leaving 7 bases between them. CDR1 SQVTM and CDR2 ANQGSEA come from the germline V gene. The CDR3 length is 11 residues. The CDR3 reads CSYRVNTEAFF. In DNA form, the CDR3 reads TGCAGCTACAGGGTGAACACTGAAGCTTTCTTT.

This chain links TRBV9 with TRBJ1-5; D perhaps matches TRBD1 (6 bases). The germline V gene has CDR1 SGDLS and CDR2 YYNGEE. V lost 0 bases and J 5 bases, leaving 12 bases between the germline ends. The CDR3 is made up of 15 amino acids. The CDR3 reads CASSVGGQGYQPQHF. In DNA, the CDR3 is TGTGCCAGCAGCGTAGGCGGCCAGGGGTATCAGCCCCAGCATTTT.